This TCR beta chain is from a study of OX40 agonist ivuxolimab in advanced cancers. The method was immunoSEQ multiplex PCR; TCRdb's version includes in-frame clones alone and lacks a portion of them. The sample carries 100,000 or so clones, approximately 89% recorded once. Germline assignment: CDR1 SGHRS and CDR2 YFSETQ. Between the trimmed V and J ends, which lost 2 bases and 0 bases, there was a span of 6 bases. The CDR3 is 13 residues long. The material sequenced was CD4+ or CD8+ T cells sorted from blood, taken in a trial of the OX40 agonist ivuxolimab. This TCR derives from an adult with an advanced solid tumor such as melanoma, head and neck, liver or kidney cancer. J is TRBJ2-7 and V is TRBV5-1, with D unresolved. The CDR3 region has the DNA TGCGCCAGCAGCTTTCGCCCCTCCTACGAGCAGTACTTC. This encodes CASSFRPSYEQYF.